This passage covers 25 T cell receptor beta chains from one sample sequenced in a study of T cells in Graves' hyperthyroidism and ophthalmopathy. There were TCR beta CDR3 regions amplified from RNA transcripts. In the first-round RT-PCR of the TCR CDR3, the HTBI primer set was used. Each CDR3 protein gets one entry after TCRdb re-called the multiplex PCR reads with MiXCR. The repertoire holds 550,000 to 800,000 distinct CDR3 sequences, approximately 16% seen once, with 8.4% in the top ten. The sequencing input was blood. Receptor source: a man younger than 35 with Graves' hyperthyroidism.

This clonotype turned up a few times. This chain joins TRBV12-3 or TRBV12-4 and TRBJ2-1; D unclear. This CDR3 has 13 residues. V was clipped by 5 bases and J by 8 bases, with 13 bases between them. The CDR3 protein is CASSPQPPHEQFF. The CDR3 coding sequence is TGTGCCAGCAGTCCCCAACCCCCCCATGAGCAGTTCTTC.

This clonotype was seen repeatedly, ten times or more. The CDR3 loop is CSARKSGPTYEQYF. Written as DNA, the CDR3 is TGCAGTGCTAGAAAAAGCGGGCCGACCTACGAGCAGTACTTC. The J gene is TRBJ2-7, the V gene TRBV20-1; weak D call: TRBD2 (6 bases). Trimming took 2 bases from V and 2 from J, leaving 13 bases between them. The CDR3 contains 14 residues. The germline gives CDR1 DFQATT, CDR2 SNEGSKA (reference sequence).

The chain combines TRBV18 with TRBJ1-3, with D possibly being TRBD1 (6 bases). Germline values: CDR1 KGHSH, CDR2 LQKENI. Trimming left V 3 bases short and J 0 bases short, with 18 bases between. The CDR3 is 18 residues long. CDR3 DNA sequence: TGTGCCAGCTCACCGCTCTTATGGACAGTGAGCTCTGGAAACACCATATATTTT. Encoded protein: CASSPLLWTVSSGNTIYF.

This clonotype was detected many times. This chain uses TRBV11-2 with TRBJ2-7, with D perhaps given as TRBD1 or TRBD2 (5 bases each). The V and J ends lost 7 bases and 2 bases respectively, with 15 bases between them. Germline V gene sequence: CDR1 SGHAT, CDR2 FQNNGV. The CDR3 has 14 residues. The CDR3 reads CASTPGAATYEQYF. In DNA form, the CDR3 reads TGTGCCAGCACCCCCGGGGCCGCTACCTACGAGCAGTACTTC.

The J gene is TRBJ2-7, the V gene TRBV29-1, with 7 bases matching TRBD2. The CDR3 spans 13 residues. Trimming took 6 bases from V and 3 from J; bases not matched to a gene: 8. Germline CDR1 and CDR2: SQVTM and ANQGSEA. CDR3 region: CSVGEGSNYEQYF. As DNA, the CDR3 is TGCAGCGTCGGGGAGGGCAGTAACTACGAGCAGTACTTC.

This clonotype was counted only a few times. In nucleotides, the CDR3 is TGTGCCAGCAGTTTAGCGCCACAGAGCCTCTACGAGCAGTACTTC. It specifies CASSLAPQSLYEQYF. The chain couples TRBV12-3 or TRBV12-4 to TRBJ2-7; D not resolved. V lost 0 bases and J 3 bases, leaving 12 bases between the germline ends. The CDR3 covers 15 residues.

The table lists this clonotype with a few counts. The V gene is TRBV6-2 or TRBV6-3, the J gene TRBJ2-3; a weak D match, TRBD2 (5 bases). The CDR3 runs to 15 residues. CDR1 MNHEY and CDR2 SVGEGT come from the germline V gene. Trimming stripped 6 bases from V and 2 bases from J, with 15 bases between. DNA of the CDR3: TGTGCCAGCAGCCACGCCTCGGGATACACAGATACGCAGTATTTT. It is translated as CASSHASGYTDTQYF.

In its sample, this clonotype was seen a few times. J is TRBJ1-5 and V is TRBV6-2 or TRBV6-3; the D gene is possibly TRBD1 (6 bases). CDR1 MNHEY and CDR2 SVGEGT come from the germline V gene. CDR3 length equals 15 residues. V was trimmed by 2 bases and J by 2 bases, leaving 10 bases between them. CDR3 nucleotides: TGTGCCAGCAGTTACCTAGGGGGGCGCAATCAGCCCCAGCATTTT. Its translation: CASSYLGGRNQPQHF.

This clonotype was seen at least ten times. The chain carries TRBV5-1 and TRBJ2-1; D is possibly TRBD1 (5 bases). Trimming shortened V by 2 bases and J by 7 bases, and 13 bases separated the two germline ends. There are 14 residues in the CDR3. In germline, CDR1 is SGHRS, CDR2 YFSETQ. This chain's CDR3 is CASSFVAGSNEQFF. Written as DNA, the CDR3 is TGCGCCAGCAGCTTTGTGGCAGGGTCAAATGAGCAGTTCTTC. The variable domain in full, with the rest retrieved from reference TRBV5-1 and TRBJ2-1, is KAGVTQTPRYLIKTRGQQVTLSCSPISGHRSVSWYQQTPGQGLQFLFEYFSETQRNKGNFPGRFSGRQFSNSRSEMNVSTLELGDSALYLCASSFVAGSNEQFFGPGTRLTVL.

This clonotype was seen ten or more times. The chain combines TRBV18 with TRBJ2-5; 7 bases agree with TRBD1. The CDR3 consists of 13 residues. J was trimmed by 6 bases and V by 6 bases; bases with no gene match: 7. The germline gives CDR1 KGHSH, CDR2 LQKENI. CDR3 region: CASSPTGEKTQYF. The CDR3 DNA reads TGTGCCAGCTCGCCAACAGGGGAGAAGACCCAGTACTTC.

This chain connects TRBV5-1 to TRBJ2-7; 7 nucleotides line up with TRBD1. This CDR3 comprises 17 residues. CDR1 and CDR2 from the germline V gene are SGHRS and YFSETQ. V was clipped by 4 bases and J by 5 bases; unmatched bases: 18. CDR3 sequence: CASSAHPPGGVADEQYF. DNA for the CDR3: TGCGCCAGCAGCGCACATCCGCCAGGGGGAGTTGCGGACGAGCAGTACTTC.

The chain combines TRBV18 with TRBJ2-5; TRBD2 matches 7 bases. This CDR3 region has 14 residues. V was pared by 3 bases and J by 13 bases, with 14 bases of the junction left unmatched. Germline CDR1 reads KGHSH; CDR2 reads LQKENI. In nucleotides, the CDR3 is TGTGCCAGCTCACCTAAAGAAACTAGCGCTCCTGCGTACTTC. Amino acids: CASSPKETSAPAYF. Full variable domain (remainder filled in from reference TRBV18 and TRBJ2-5): NAGVMQNPRHLVRRRGQEARLRCSPMKGHSHVYWYRQLPEEGLKFMVYLQKENIIDESGMPKERFSAEFPKEGPSILRIQQVVRGDSAAYFCASSPKETSAPAYFGPGTRLLVL.

This clonotype was observed many times. The chain carries TRBV3-1 and TRBJ2-7; D remains ambiguous. Trimming pared 4 bases from V and 4 bases from J, leaving 2 bases between. Germline CDR1 LGHDT, CDR2 YNNKEL (reference sequence). The CDR3 is made up of 10 amino acids. The CDR3 nucleotides read TGTGCCAGCAGCCGATACGAGCAGTACTTC. Translated: CASSRYEQYF.

The chain uses TRBV28 and TRBJ2-5; D is ambiguous. Trimming stripped 3 bases from V and 1 base from J, with 15 bases between. The CDR3 loop spans 16 amino acids. Germline V gene lookup returns CDR1 MDHEN and CDR2 SYDVKM. The CDR3 reads CASSFPPAEIQETQYF. As DNA, the CDR3 is TGTGCCAGCAGTTTCCCCCCAGCAGAGATCCAAGAGACCCAGTACTTC.

Many counts were recorded for this clonotype. The chain recombines TRBV28 with TRBJ1-1, with 7 positions matching TRBD1. The CDR3 contains 17 residues. Losses at the gene ends were 3 bases for V and 10 bases for J; bases not matched to a gene: 20. Germline CDR1 MDHEN, CDR2 SYDVKM. The CDR3 spells CASSFRSGGRSRSGAFF. The CDR3, as DNA: TGTGCCAGCAGTTTTCGGTCAGGGGGTCGTTCGCGGTCTGGAGCTTTCTTT.

In the case of this clonotype: A much larger clone differs by one base, so this may be a read error. The rearrangement links TRBV27 to TRBJ1-4, with D tentatively TRBD1 (5 bases). The CDR3 is 11 amino acids. Trimming shortened V by 4 bases and J by 11 bases, and 8 bases separated the two germline ends. Germline V CDR1 and CDR2: MNHEY, SMNVEV (reference sequence). In DNA form, the CDR3 reads TGTGCCAGCAGTTGGGGGGGGAAACTGTTTTTT. Its protein product is CASSWGGKLFF. The full variable domain, rest sourced from reference TRBV27 and TRBJ1-4, is EAQVTQNPRYLITVTGKKLTVTCSQNMNHEYMSWYRQDPGLGLRQIYYSMNVEVTDKGDVPEGYKVSRKEKRNFPLILESPSPNQTSLYFCASSWGGKLFFGSGTQLSVL.

There are many counts of this clonotype. The V and J genes are TRBV2 and TRBJ1-2; maybe TRBD1 (5 bases). The CDR3 runs 17 residues. V dropped 5 bases and J dropped 0 bases, with 19 bases sitting between them. Germline CDR1 reads SNHLY; CDR2 reads FYNNEI. CDR3 protein: CASSLTSLQASNYGYTF. CDR3 nucleotide sequence: TGTGCCAGCAGTCTGACCTCTTTACAGGCGTCTAACTATGGCTACACCTTC.

This clonotype was seen only a few times. The CDR3 DNA follows: TGCAGCGTTGCTCTAGCGGGAGCCAAAAACATTCAGTACTTC. This translates into CSVALAGAKNIQYF. The chain recombines TRBV29-1 with TRBJ2-4; the match to TRBD2 covers 8 bases. V shed 4 bases, J shed 0 bases, and the junction held 2 bases outside the gene matches. This CDR3 spans 14 amino acids. In germline, CDR1 is SQVTM, CDR2 ANQGSEA.

The chain combines TRBV9 with TRBJ2-7; no definite D call. The CDR3 totals 15 residues. The V gene's germline CDR1 is SGDLS and CDR2 YYNGEE. V lost 6 bases and J 2 bases, leaving 18 bases between the germline ends. As DNA, the CDR3 is TGTGCCAGCACCTCTGGGGTCGGCGCGGCCTACGAGCAGTACTTC. This codes for CASTSGVGAAYEQYF.

The genes are TRBV5-4 and TRBJ2-4, with D hard to call. The CDR3 length is 14 residues. Trimming shortened V by 5 bases and J by 4 bases, and 13 bases separated the two germline ends. The germline CDR1 and CDR2 sequences are SGHNT and YYREEE (reference sequence). In DNA, the CDR3 is TGTGCCAGCAGTAGCCGGGCCTCAAAAAACATTCAGTACTTC. Translated, it gives CASSSRASKNIQYF.

This clonotype has ten or more counts. This CDR3 is CAISGGAERANEQFF. DNA for the CDR3: TGTGCCATCAGCGGGGGGGCCGAGCGAGCCAATGAGCAGTTCTTC. The chain combines TRBV10-3 with TRBJ2-1; 8 bases match TRBD2. This CDR3 region has 15 residues. Trimming at V came to 6 bases and at J to 6 bases, leaving 10 bases not matched to a gene. Looked up from germline, CDR1 is ENHRY and CDR2 is SYGVKD.

In its sample, this clonotype was seen many times. The chain recombines TRBV28 with TRBJ2-2; either TRBD1 or TRBD2 may fit D (7 bases each). This CDR3 region has 17 residues. CDR1 is MDHEN and CDR2 is SYDVKM in the germline V gene. V was trimmed by 4 bases and J by 5 bases, leaving 20 bases between them. CDR3 in DNA: TGTGCCAGCAGTTCCCCTAGACAGGGAGCGGGGACCGGGGAGCTGTTTTTT. Protein product: CASSSPRQGAGTGELFF. The whole variable domain, remainder taken from reference TRBV28 and TRBJ2-2, is DVKVTQSSRYLVKRTGEKVFLECVQDMDHENMFWYRQDPGLGLRLIYFSYDVKMKEKGDIPEGYSVSREKKERFSLILESASTNQTSMYLCASSSPRQGAGTGELFFGEGSRLTVL.

This clonotype occurred a few times. The chain combines TRBV9 with TRBJ2-1, with TRBD2 as a possible D gene (6 bases). Trimming shortened V by 0 bases and J by 9 bases, and 19 bases separated the two germline ends. The germline V gene encodes CDR1 SGDLS and CDR2 YYNGEE. The CDR3 is made up of 16 amino acids. The CDR3 region has the DNA TGTGCCAGCAGCGTAGGTGGGCTAGCGAGACGGGGTGAGCAGTTCTTC. This encodes CASSVGGLARRGEQFF.

This clonotype was detected ten times or more. J is TRBJ1-6 and V is TRBV28, with 10 bases lining up with TRBD1. This CDR3 is 15 amino acids long. CDR1 is MDHEN, CDR2 SYDVKM, per germline. This CDR3 reads CVASPGQGTGSPLHF. CDR3 sequence (DNA): TGTGTCGCCTCTCCGGGACAGGGGACCGGATCACCCCTCCACTTT.

This clonotype was picked up many times. This sequence joins TRBV28 and TRBJ2-7, with D possibly being TRBD2 (6 bases). The length of the CDR3 is 13 residues. CDR1 MDHEN and CDR2 SYDVKM come from the germline V gene. Trimming cost V 8 bases and J 7 bases, with 18 bases left between them. CDR3 coding DNA: TGTGCCAGCTCGGGGACGGGAGTGGGGGAGCAGTACTTC. Translation gives CASSGTGVGEQYF.